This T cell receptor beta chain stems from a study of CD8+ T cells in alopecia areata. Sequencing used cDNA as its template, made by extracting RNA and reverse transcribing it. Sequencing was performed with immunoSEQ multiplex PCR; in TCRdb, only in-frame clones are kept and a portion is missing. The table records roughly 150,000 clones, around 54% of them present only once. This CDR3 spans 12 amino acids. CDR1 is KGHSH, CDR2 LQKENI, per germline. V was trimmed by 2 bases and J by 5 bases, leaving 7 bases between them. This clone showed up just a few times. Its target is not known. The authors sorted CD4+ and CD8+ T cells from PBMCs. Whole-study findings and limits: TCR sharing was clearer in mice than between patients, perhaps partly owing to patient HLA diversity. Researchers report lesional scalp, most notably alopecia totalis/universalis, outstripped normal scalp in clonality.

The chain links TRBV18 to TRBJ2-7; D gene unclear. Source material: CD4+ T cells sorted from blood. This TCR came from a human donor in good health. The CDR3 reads CASSPIRDEQYF. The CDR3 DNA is TGTGCCAGCTCACCAATCAGAGACGAGCAGTACTTC.